The 20 T cell receptor beta chains presented below share a single source sample, sequenced in a study of blood T cell repertoires in COVID-19 (dated by TCRdb to 2020 to 2022). Library generation was performed with the immunoSEQ multiplex PCR assay. TCRdb obtained this table from immuneACCESS and retained in-frame rearrangements with V and J assigned. These tables miss some clones; where compared with another copy, unresolved V genes account for less than half of the shortfall, and the remainder is unexplained. In all, the sample holds roughly 400,000 clones, and over 75% of those were seen once. Jointly, the top ten make up about 1.5% of the sample. Sequenced input: PBMCs or T cells enriched from blood (not recorded which). Receptor source: a woman under 30 who had been exposed to COVID-19.

This clone was counted a few times. The V call is TRBV6-5, the J call TRBJ2-1, with 10 bases identical to TRBD2. The junction had 0 bases not matched to a gene; V was cut back by 5 bases and J by 2 bases. The germline gives CDR1 MNHEY, CDR2 SVGAGI. The CDR3 contains 14 residues. The CDR3 region is CASSSGRAYNEQFF. In DNA form, the CDR3 reads TGTGCCAGCAGTAGCGGGAGGGCCTACAATGAGCAGTTCTTC.

The V call is TRBV6-5, the J call TRBJ2-3; possibly TRBD1 for D (5 bases). The germline V gene encodes CDR1 MNHEY and CDR2 SVGAGI. This CDR3 is built from 15 residues. V lost 9 bases, J lost 0 bases, and 16 bases lay in between. The CDR3 sequence is CASMRQPTSTDTQYF. The CDR3 coding sequence is TGTGCCAGTATGAGACAGCCGACTAGCACAGATACGCAGTATTTT.

The CDR3 DNA reads as TGTGCCAGCAGTTTAAGCGGGAGGGCTGCGCAGTACTTC. This encodes CASSLSGRAAQYF. V is TRBV27 and J is TRBJ2-7; 10 positions agree with TRBD2. The CDR3 sequence is 13 residues long. Trimming at V came to 2 bases and at J to 9 bases, leaving 4 bases not matched to a gene. CDR1 and CDR2 (germline): MNHEY, SMNVEV (reference sequence).

The V and J genes are TRBV28 and TRBJ1-1; a weak D match, TRBD1 (6 bases). The V gene's germline CDR1 is MDHEN and CDR2 SYDVKM. The V gene lost 7 bases and the J gene lost 0 bases, with 12 bases spanning the gap. The CDR3 has 14 amino acids. The CDR3 DNA reads TGTGCCAGCAAAAACAGGGTCATGAACACTGAAGCTTTCTTT. Translation gives CASKNRVMNTEAFF.

V usage is TRBV12-3 or TRBV12-4 and J usage is TRBJ2-3, with unresolved D. CDR3 length: 13 amino acids. V dropped 3 bases and J dropped 1 base, with 5 bases sitting between them. The CDR3 region is CASSFGGTDTQYF. The CDR3 coding sequence is TGTGCCAGCAGTTTTGGAGGCACAGATACGCAGTATTTT.

The chain is built from TRBV20-1 and TRBJ1-2; D call uncertain. Trimming cost V 2 bases and J 7 bases, with 8 bases left between them. The V gene's germline CDR1 is DFQATT and CDR2 SNEGSKA (reference sequence). The CDR3 runs 11 residues. The CDR3 protein is CSARLAGGYTF. The DNA of the CDR3 is TGCAGTGCTAGACTCGCGGGTGGCTACACCTTC.

The V call is TRBV29-1, the J call TRBJ2-1; TRBD1 might be the D (6 bases). Trimming shortened V by 5 bases and J by 0 bases, and 11 bases separated the two germline ends. CDR1 is SQVTM and CDR2 is ANQGSEA in the germline V gene. CDR3 size: 14 residues. The chain's CDR3 is CSVPDRSSYNEQFF. The DNA of the CDR3 is TGCAGCGTTCCCGACAGGAGCTCCTACAATGAGCAGTTCTTC.

The chain links TRBV7-9 to TRBJ2-1; the match to TRBD2 covers 10 bases. V shed 4 bases and J 9 bases; nucleotides not matched to a gene: 12. The CDR3 extends over 16 amino acids. From germline, CDR1 is SEHNR and CDR2 FQNEAQ (reference sequence). The CDR3: CASSSQWVAGGGEQFF. CDR3 coding DNA: TGTGCCAGCAGCTCCCAATGGGTAGCGGGAGGTGGTGAGCAGTTCTTC.

The CDR3 sequence is CASSRRQGPSDYEQYF. The CDR3 DNA follows: TGTGCCAGCAGCAGAAGACAGGGGCCCTCCGACTACGAGCAGTACTTC. This chain joins TRBV7-9 and TRBJ2-7, with 8 bases that match TRBD1. Per germline, CDR1 SEHNR and CDR2 FQNEAQ (reference sequence). V lost 5 bases, J lost 3 bases, and 12 bases stayed unmatched. The CDR3 covers 16 residues.

V and J are TRBV5-1 and TRBJ2-7; no firm D call. Germline V CDR1 and CDR2: SGHRS, YFSETQ. V was cut by 0 bases and J by 3 bases, with 7 bases left in between. CDR3 size: 13 residues. CDR3 coding DNA: TGCGCCAGCAGCTTGGCCGGTAGCTACGAGCAGTACTTC. This sequence encodes CASSLAGSYEQYF.

This chain links TRBV24-1 with TRBJ1-6, with D possibly being TRBD1 (5 bases). Trimming pared 0 bases from V and 9 bases from J, leaving 8 bases between. CDR1 is KGHDR, CDR2 SFDVKD, per germline. CDR3 length: 14 residues. The CDR3 loop reads CATSDLQGSSPLHF. The CDR3 DNA reads as TGTGCCACCAGTGATTTGCAGGGTTCTTCACCCCTCCACTTT.

The V call is TRBV27, the J call TRBJ2-1, with a weak D call TRBD2 (6 bases). This CDR3 has 15 amino acids. Germline CDR1 reads MNHEY; CDR2 reads SMNVEV (reference sequence). Deletions cut 5 bases from V and 6 bases from J, with 17 bases between. CDR3 in amino acids: CASSPGSPSVNEQFF. The CDR3 DNA reads as TGTGCCAGCAGTCCCGGGAGCCCCAGCGTCAATGAGCAGTTCTTC.

V usage is TRBV5-5 and J usage is TRBJ2-5, with 10 bases matching TRBD1. V lost 7 bases to trimming and J lost 1 base; unmatched junction nucleotides: 4. CDR1 is SGHKS and CDR2 is YYEKEE in the germline V gene (reference sequence). The CDR3 totals 14 residues. CDR3 DNA sequence: TGTGCCAGCCGGGGGACAGGGGTCCAAGAGACCCAGTACTTC. Protein: CASRGTGVQETQYF.

The rearrangement joins TRBV5-5 to TRBJ1-5; tentative D call: TRBD1 (5 bases). Per the germline V gene, CDR1 is SGHKS and CDR2 is YYEKEE (reference sequence). V lost 9 bases and J lost 9, with 22 bases in between. This CDR3 is built from 14 residues. The CDR3 sequence is CATLGLGEGRPQHF. CDR3 nucleotides: TGTGCCACCCTTGGTTTAGGGGAGGGAAGGCCCCAGCATTTT.

This sequence joins TRBV18 and TRBJ2-2; tentatively, D is TRBD1 (5 bases). Germline V lookup: CDR1 KGHSH, CDR2 LQKENI. The CDR3 extends over 17 amino acids. The V end lost 1 base, the J end lost 0 bases, and 12 bases lay between the germline ends. CDR3 sequence: CASSPRGGISNTGELFF. The CDR3 DNA reads TGTGCCAGCTCACCACGGGGCGGAATTTCGAACACCGGGGAGCTGTTTTTT.

This sequence joins TRBV5-1 and TRBJ2-1, with a weak D call TRBD2 (5 bases). The germline gives CDR1 SGHRS, CDR2 YFSETQ. This CDR3 is built from 16 residues. Trimming cost V 4 bases and J 3 bases, with 17 bases left between them. CDR3 DNA: TGCGCCAGCAGCCCCGGGATTGACCGCCTCTACAATGAGCAGTTCTTC. As protein: CASSPGIDRLYNEQFF.

This clone was seen a handful of times. The chain recombines TRBV6-5 with TRBJ1-1; D ambiguous. Trimming removed 6 bases from V and 2 bases from J, with 16 bases in between. CDR3 size: 15 residues. Germline lookup yields CDR1 MNHEY and CDR2 SVGAGI. The CDR3 loop reads CASSIDGIPNTEAFF. In DNA, the CDR3 is TGTGCCAGCAGCATTGACGGGATACCTAACACTGAAGCTTTCTTT.

CDR3 coding DNA: TGCGCCAGCAGCCAAGAAACACAGGCTAATGAAAAACTGTTTTTT. This translates into CASSQETQANEKLFF. The rearrangement links TRBV4-1 to TRBJ1-4; possible D gene TRBD1, 5 bases. Germline CDR1 and CDR2: MGHRA and YSYEKL. This CDR3 spans 15 amino acids. The ends were cut back, 0 bases at V and 3 bases at J, with 8 bases in the middle.

The CDR3 nucleotides read TGTGCCAGCAGTGAAGCTCTCGCCCCGGGGAGCGGCTACACCTTC. This gives the protein CASSEALAPGSGYTF. The gene calls are TRBV2 and TRBJ1-2; no clear D gene. Looked up from germline, CDR1 is SNHLY and CDR2 is FYNNEI. V was clipped by 0 bases and J by 8 bases, with 16 bases between them. The CDR3 runs to 15 residues.

V is TRBV18 and J is TRBJ2-3, with a tentative D call TRBD1 (5 bases). The CDR3 is 18 amino acids. With 3 bases removed from V and 2 bases from J, the gap between germline ends came to 21 bases. Germline V gives CDR1 KGHSH, CDR2 LQKENI. CDR3: CASSPSSGAPEPTDTQYF. The CDR3 coding sequence is TGTGCCAGCTCACCGTCATCTGGGGCCCCGGAACCCACAGATACGCAGTATTTT.